This TCR beta chain was identified during a study of beta chain features in type 1 diabetes. Study results and caveats: When VDJ junctions were examined, type 1 diabetes patients showed fewer insertions and more deletions. Sequencing the cDNA could make cells with high TCR expression show up more than they should.

CDR3 length: 16 amino acids. Isolated RNA was reverse transcribed in full, so expressed TCRB transcripts were sequenced. Only in-frame clones appear in the TCRdb table, and some are missing; sequencing was by immunoSEQ multiplex PCR. Of about 260,000 clones listed, under 70% were seen once; the top ten hold 0.053%. Comments on this clone: Its antigen is undetermined.

Via CD45RO/CCR7/CD25/CD127/CD95/CD27, cells of the CD4+ naive, central memory, regulatory and stem cell-like memory subsets were sorted. Without exception, sorted populations had purity beyond 95%. V gene TRBV21-1 combines with J gene TRBJ2-3; TRBD2 was called by the table and not checked on the DNA. TRBV21-1 is a recognized pseudogene. The origin of this receptor is a man aged 30 to 39 in good health. The sequenced material came from naive CD4+ T cells from blood. The CDR3 loop is CASSTSLAASTDTQYF. Written as DNA, the CDR3 is TGTGCCAGCAGCACGTCACTAGCGGCTAGCACAGATACGCAGTATTTT.